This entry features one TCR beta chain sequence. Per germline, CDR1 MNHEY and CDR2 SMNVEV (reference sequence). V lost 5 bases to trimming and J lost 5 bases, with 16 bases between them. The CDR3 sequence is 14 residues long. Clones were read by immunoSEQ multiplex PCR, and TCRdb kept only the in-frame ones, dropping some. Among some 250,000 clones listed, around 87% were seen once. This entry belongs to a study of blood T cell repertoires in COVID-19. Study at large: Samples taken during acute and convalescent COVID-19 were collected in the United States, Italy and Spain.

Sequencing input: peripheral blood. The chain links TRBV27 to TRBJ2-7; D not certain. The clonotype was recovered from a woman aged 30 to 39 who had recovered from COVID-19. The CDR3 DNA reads TGTGCCAGCAGTGACTCAATGGGTTTCGACGAGCAGTACTTC. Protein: CASSDSMGFDEQYF.